The 5 T cell receptor beta chains given below trace back to one sample, sequenced in a study of vaccination and CD4 T cells after COVID-19. Treatment here: roughly 11-day PBMC culture with coronavirus spike peptide pools or control peptides (ViraFEST assay). According to the study, CD4+ T cells from the unexposed donor were gathered ahead of the COVID-19 pandemic (2011-2018). The antigens for these receptors are not known. Cultured CD4+ T cell DNA underwent sequencing with the Oncomine TCR Beta short-read assay. Genomic DNA was extracted from cultured CD4+ T cells. From the PCR reads, TCRdb called clonotypes with MiXCR, one entry per CDR3 protein. The sample records approximately 9,500 distinct CDR3 sequences, 30% to 35% being singletons. The source material was CD4+ T cells from blood, cultured in vitro. The receptors stem from a human donor in good health.

The chain recombines TRBV5-4 with TRBJ1-2, with a possible D match to TRBD1 (6 bases). The V end lost 4 bases, the J end lost 7 bases, and 11 bases lay between the germline ends. The CDR3 spans 12 residues. Germline V lookup: CDR1 SGHNT, CDR2 YYREEE (reference sequence). CDR3 amino acids: CASSLGGLGYTF. CDR3 in DNA: TGTGCCAGCAGCCTGGGGGGCCTTGGCTACACCTTC.

This clonotype was detected a few times. The chain carries TRBV6-2 or TRBV6-3 and TRBJ1-6; D is unresolved. Per the germline V gene, CDR1 is MNHEY and CDR2 is SVGEGT. CDR3 size: 13 residues. The ends were cut back, 7 bases at V and 13 bases at J, with 17 bases in the middle. The DNA of the CDR3 is TGTGCCAGCACTGGGCCCTTTCCTTCGCCCCTCCACTTT. As protein: CASTGPFPSPLHF.

This clonotype was observed a handful of times. V gene TRBV7-2 combines with J gene TRBJ2-1, with 9 positions matching TRBD2. The junction had 4 bases not matched to a gene; V was cut back by 1 base and J by 0 bases. Germline V gene data show CDR1 as SGHTA and CDR2 as FQGNSA. There are 17 residues in the CDR3. The CDR3 spells CASSLVGLASSYNEQFF. Written as DNA, the CDR3 is TGTGCCAGCAGCTTAGTAGGACTAGCGAGCTCCTACAATGAGCAGTTCTTC.

This clonotype was counted only a few times. V and J are TRBV5-1 and TRBJ2-5; no clear D. Germline CDR1 SGHRS, CDR2 YFSETQ. V gave up 3 bases and J gave up 4 bases, with 13 bases separating them. The CDR3 totals 14 residues. Here the CDR3 DNA reads TGCGCCAGCAGCTCCCTTAGTTTGGGAGAGACCCAGTACTTC. Translating gives CASSSLSLGETQYF.

The J gene is TRBJ2-3, the V gene TRBV19; the D is unclear. Trimming stripped 5 bases from V and 2 bases from J, with 8 bases between. The CDR3 spans 13 residues. Germline-derived CDR1 and CDR2 are LNHDA and SQIVND (reference sequence). In nucleotides, the CDR3 is TGTGCCAGTAGTCGTGGGAACACAGATACGCAGTATTTT. It specifies CASSRGNTDTQYF.